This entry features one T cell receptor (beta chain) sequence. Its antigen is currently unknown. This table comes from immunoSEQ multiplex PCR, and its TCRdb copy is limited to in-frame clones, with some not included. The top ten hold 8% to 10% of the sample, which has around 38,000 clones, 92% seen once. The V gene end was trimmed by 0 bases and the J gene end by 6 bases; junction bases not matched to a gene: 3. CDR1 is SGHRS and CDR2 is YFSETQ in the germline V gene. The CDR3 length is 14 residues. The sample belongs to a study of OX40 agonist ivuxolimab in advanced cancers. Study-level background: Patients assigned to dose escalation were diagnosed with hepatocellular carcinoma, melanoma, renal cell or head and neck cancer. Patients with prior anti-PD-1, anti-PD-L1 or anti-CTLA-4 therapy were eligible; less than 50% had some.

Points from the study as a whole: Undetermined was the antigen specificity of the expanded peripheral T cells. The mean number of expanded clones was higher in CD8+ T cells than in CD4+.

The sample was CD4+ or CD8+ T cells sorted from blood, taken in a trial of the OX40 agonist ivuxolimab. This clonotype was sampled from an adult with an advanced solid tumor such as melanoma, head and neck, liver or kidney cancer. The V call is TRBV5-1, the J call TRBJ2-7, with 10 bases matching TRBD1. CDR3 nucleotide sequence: TGCGCCAGCAGCTTGGGGGGACAGGGGAGCGAGCAGTACTTC. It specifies CASSLGGQGSEQYF.